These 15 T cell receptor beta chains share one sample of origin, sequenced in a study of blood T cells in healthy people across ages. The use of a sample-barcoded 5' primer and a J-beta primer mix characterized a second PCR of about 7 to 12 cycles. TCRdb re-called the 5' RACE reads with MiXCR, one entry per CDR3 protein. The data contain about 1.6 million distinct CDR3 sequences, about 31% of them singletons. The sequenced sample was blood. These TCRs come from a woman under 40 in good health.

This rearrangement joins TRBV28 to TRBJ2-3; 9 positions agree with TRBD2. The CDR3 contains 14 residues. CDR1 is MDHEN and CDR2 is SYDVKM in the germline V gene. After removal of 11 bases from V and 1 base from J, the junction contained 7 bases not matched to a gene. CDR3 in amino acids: CAGGQRGGTDTQYF. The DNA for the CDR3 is TGTGCCGGAGGGCAGCGGGGGGGCACAGATACGCAGTATTTT.

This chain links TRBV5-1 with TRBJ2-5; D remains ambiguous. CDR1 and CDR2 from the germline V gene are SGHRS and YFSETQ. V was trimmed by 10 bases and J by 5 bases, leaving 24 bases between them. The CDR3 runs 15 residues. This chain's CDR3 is CALGHQNIWNETQYF. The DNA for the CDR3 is TGCGCCCTAGGGCACCAAAACATTTGGAACGAGACCCAGTACTTC.

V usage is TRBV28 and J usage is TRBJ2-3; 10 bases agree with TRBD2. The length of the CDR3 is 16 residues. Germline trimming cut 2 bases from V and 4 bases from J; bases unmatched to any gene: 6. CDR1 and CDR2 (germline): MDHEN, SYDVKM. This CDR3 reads CASSLMASGSADTQYF. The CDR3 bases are TGTGCCAGCAGTTTAATGGCTAGCGGGAGCGCAGATACGCAGTATTTT.

The CDR3 bases are TGTGCCAGCACGGACAGACCTAATAGCAATCAGCCCCAGCATTTT. Encoded protein: CASTDRPNSNQPQHF. The V call is TRBV4-2, the J call TRBJ1-5; the D gene is possibly TRBD1 (6 bases). This CDR3 is 15 amino acids long. Germline-derived CDR1 and CDR2 are LGHNA and YNFKEQ. V shed 7 bases and J shed 0 bases, with 13 bases lying between them.

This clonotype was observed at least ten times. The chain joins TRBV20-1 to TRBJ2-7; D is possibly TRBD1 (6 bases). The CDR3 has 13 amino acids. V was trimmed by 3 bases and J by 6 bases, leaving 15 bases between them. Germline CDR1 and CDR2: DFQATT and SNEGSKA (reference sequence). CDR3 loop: CSASSQGIGEQYF. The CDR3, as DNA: TGCAGTGCTAGTTCTCAGGGGATTGGCGAGCAGTACTTC.

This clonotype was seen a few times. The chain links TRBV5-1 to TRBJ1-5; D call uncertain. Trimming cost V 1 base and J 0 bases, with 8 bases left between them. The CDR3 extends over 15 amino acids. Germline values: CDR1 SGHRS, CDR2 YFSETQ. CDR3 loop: CASSLSGNSNQPQHF. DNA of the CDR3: TGCGCCAGCAGCTTGTCCGGGAATAGCAATCAGCCCCAGCATTTT. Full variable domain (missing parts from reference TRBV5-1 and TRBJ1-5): KAGVTQTPRYLIKTRGQQVTLSCSPISGHRSVSWYQQTPGQGLQFLFEYFSETQRNKGNFPGRFSGRQFSNSRSEMNVSTLELGDSALYLCASSLSGNSNQPQHFGDGTRLSIL.

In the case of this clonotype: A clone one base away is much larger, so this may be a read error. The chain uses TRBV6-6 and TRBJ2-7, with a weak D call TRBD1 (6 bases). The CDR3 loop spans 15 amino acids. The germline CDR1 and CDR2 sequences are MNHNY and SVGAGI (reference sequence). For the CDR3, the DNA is TGTGCCAACAGTTACGGGACACCGTTTTCCTACGAGCAGTACTTC. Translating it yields CANSYGTPFSYEQYF.

The chain's CDR3 is CATSRKQGAISYEQYF. The CDR3 DNA follows: TGTGCCACCAGCAGAAAACAGGGGGCAATTTCCTACGAGCAGTACTTC. The V call is TRBV15, the J call TRBJ2-7; 9 bases are a match to TRBD1. The junction had 6 bases not matched to a gene; V was cut back by 2 bases and J by 1 base. The CDR3 spans 16 residues. Germline V CDR1 and CDR2: LNHNV, YYDKDF (reference sequence).

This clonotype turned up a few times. CDR3 DNA: TGCAGTTGCCTAGCGGGGGCCGAAGAGACCCAGTACTTC. Translated, it gives CSCLAGAEETQYF. The J gene is TRBJ2-7, the V gene TRBV20-1; TRBD2 aligns across 10 bases. The J call may be wrong; the DNA end is better matched by TRBJ2-5. Germline lookup yields CDR1 DFQATT and CDR2 SNEGSKA (reference sequence). This CDR3 spans 13 amino acids.

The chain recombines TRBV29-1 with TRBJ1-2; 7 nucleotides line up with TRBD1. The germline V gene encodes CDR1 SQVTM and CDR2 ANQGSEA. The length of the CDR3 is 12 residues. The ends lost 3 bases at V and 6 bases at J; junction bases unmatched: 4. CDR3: CSVEEGANGYTF. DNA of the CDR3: TGCAGCGTTGAGGAGGGGGCCAATGGCTACACCTTC. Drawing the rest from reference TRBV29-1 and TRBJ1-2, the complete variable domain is SAVISQKPSRDICQRGTSLTIQCQVDSQVTMMFWYRQQPGQSLTLIATANQGSEATYESGFVIDKFPISRPNLTFSTLTVSNMSPEDSSIYLCSVEEGANGYTFGSGTRLTVV.

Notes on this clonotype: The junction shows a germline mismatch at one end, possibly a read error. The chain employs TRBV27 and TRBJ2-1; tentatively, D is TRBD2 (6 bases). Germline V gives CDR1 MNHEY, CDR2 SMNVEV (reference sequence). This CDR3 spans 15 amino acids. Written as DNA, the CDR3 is TGTGCCAGCAGTTTAGGTAGCGGCGGATACAATGAGCGGTTCTTC. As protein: CASSLGSGGYNERFF.

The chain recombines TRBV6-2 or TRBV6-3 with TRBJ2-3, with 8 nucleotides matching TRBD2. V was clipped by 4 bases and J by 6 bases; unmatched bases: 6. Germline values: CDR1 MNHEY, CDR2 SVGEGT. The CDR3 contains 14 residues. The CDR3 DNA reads TGTGCCAGCAGTTGGCTAGCGGGCGGCGATACGCAGTATTTT. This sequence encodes CASSWLAGGDTQYF.

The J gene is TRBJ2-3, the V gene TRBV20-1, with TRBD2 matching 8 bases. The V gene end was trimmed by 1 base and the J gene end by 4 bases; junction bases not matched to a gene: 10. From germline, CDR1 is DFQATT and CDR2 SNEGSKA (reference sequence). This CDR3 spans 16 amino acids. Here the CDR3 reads CSARGLSGRASDTQYF. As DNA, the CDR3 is TGCAGTGCTAGAGGTCTTTCCGGGAGGGCCTCAGATACGCAGTATTTT.

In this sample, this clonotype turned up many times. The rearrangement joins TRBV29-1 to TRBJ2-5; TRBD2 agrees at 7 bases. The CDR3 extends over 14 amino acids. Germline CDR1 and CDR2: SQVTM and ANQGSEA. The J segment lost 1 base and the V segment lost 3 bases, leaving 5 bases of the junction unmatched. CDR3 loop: CSVEGGVGQETQYF. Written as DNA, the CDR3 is TGCAGCGTTGAGGGAGGGGTTGGCCAAGAGACCCAGTACTTC.

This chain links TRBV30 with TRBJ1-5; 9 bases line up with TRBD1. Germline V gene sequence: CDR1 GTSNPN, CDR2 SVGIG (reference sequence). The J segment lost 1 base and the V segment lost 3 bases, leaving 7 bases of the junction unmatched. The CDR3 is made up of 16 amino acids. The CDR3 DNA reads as TGTGCCTGGAGCCCCACGGGACAGGGCAGCAATCAGCCCCAGCATTTT. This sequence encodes CAWSPTGQGSNQPQHF.